The rows below give T cell receptor beta chains drawn from one sample of a study of monozygotic twins with cystic fibrosis. Measured with immunoSEQ multiplex PCR; TCRdb has only the in-frame clones, and not every one. This repertoire shows more than 30,000 clones, just over 95% found once; its top ten account for more than 0.15%. Sequenced input: blood. The receptors here all came from a girl aged 2 to 10 with cystic fibrosis. CDR3s include the opening cysteine and the closing phenylalanine or tryptophan. D genes are given only for firm matches. Clone size appears in some rows only: once, few, many, or a class for an expanded clone.

clone size: NA
D gene: TRBD2
V gene: TRBV18
CDR3 length: 15
J gene: TRBJ2-7
CDR3 DNA: TGTGCCAGCTCACCGCGAGCAGCGGGATACTACGAGCAGTACTTC
CDR3 protein: CASSPRAAGYYEQYF

clone size: NA
D gene: NA
V gene: TRBV19
CDR3 length: 12
J gene: TRBJ1-5
CDR3 DNA: TGTGCCAGTAGTCAATCCAATCAGCCCCAGCATTTT
CDR3 protein: CASSQSNQPQHF

clone size: NA
D gene: NA
V gene: TRBV2
CDR3 length: 17
J gene: TRBJ2-5
CDR3 DNA: TGTGCCAGCAGTGAAGCGCCACCGTGGACGAGCCCTGGGGCGCAGTACTTC
CDR3 protein: CASSEAPPWTSPGAQYF

clone size: once
D gene: NA
V gene: TRBV9
CDR3 length: 14
J gene: TRBJ2-7
CDR3 DNA: TGTGCCAGCAGCGTAGCAGAGGGCTCCTACGAGCAGTACTTC
CDR3 protein: CASSVAEGSYEQYF

clone size: NA
D gene: TRBD2
V gene: TRBV28
CDR3 length: 17
J gene: TRBJ2-7
CDR3 DNA: TGTGCCAGCAGTTTAGGCGTTGGGGGACTACCCCCTAACGAGCAGTACTTC
CDR3 protein: CASSLGVGGLPPNEQYF

clone size: once
D gene: TRBD2
V gene: TRBV5-8
CDR3 length: 16
J gene: TRBJ2-3
CDR3 DNA: TGTGCCAGCAGCTTGGGTGACGGGAGGGCCTCAGATACGCAGTATTTT
CDR3 protein: CASSLGDGRASDTQYF

clone size: NA
D gene: TRBD1
V gene: TRBV30
CDR3 length: 13
J gene: TRBJ1-2
CDR3 DNA: TGTGCCTGGAGTGCCGGGACAGGGAATGGCTACACCTTC
CDR3 protein: CAWSAGTGNGYTF

clone size: NA
D gene: TRBD1
V gene: TRBV18
CDR3 length: 17
J gene: TRBJ1-5
CDR3 DNA: TGTGCCAGCTCCCGACAGGGGCCCGGATCTGGCAATCAGCCCCAGCATTTT
CDR3 protein: CASSRQGPGSGNQPQHF

clone size: NA
D gene: NA
V gene: TRBV27
CDR3 length: 14
J gene: TRBJ2-7
CDR3 DNA: TGTGCCAGCAGTTTATCGGGGGGAACCCACGAGCAGTACTTC
CDR3 protein: CASSLSGGTHEQYF

clone size: NA
D gene: NA
V gene: TRBV5-1
CDR3 length: 13
J gene: TRBJ1-1
CDR3 DNA: TGCGCCAGCAGCTTGGTTGAGGGTTCTGAAGCTTTCTTT
CDR3 protein: CASSLVEGSEAFF

clone size: NA
D gene: TRBD1
V gene: TRBV5-1
CDR3 length: 14
J gene: TRBJ1-2
CDR3 DNA: TGCGCCAGCAGCGGACCAGGACAGGACTATGGCTACACCTTC
CDR3 protein: CASSGPGQDYGYTF

clone size: NA
D gene: TRBD1
V gene: TRBV27
CDR3 length: 15
J gene: TRBJ2-7
CDR3 DNA: TGTGCCAGCAGTTTATCCGGGACAGGGGGATACGAGCAGTACTTC
CDR3 protein: CASSLSGTGGYEQYF

clone size: NA
D gene: TRBD1
V gene: TRBV15
CDR3 length: 15
J gene: TRBJ1-2
CDR3 DNA: TGTGCCACCCGACAGGGGCTACTTTCTAACTATGGCTACACCTTC
CDR3 protein: CATRQGLLSNYGYTF

clone size: NA
D gene: TRBD1
V gene: TRBV6-1
CDR3 length: 15
J gene: TRBJ2-1
CDR3 DNA: TGTGCCAGCCATTTGGACAGGGGGTCCTACAATGAGCAGTTCTTC
CDR3 protein: CASHLDRGSYNEQFF

clone size: NA
D gene: TRBD2
V gene: TRBV29-1
CDR3 length: 13
J gene: TRBJ2-1
CDR3 DNA: TGCAGCGTAGCGGGGCCCTCGCGTAATGAGCAGTTCTTC
CDR3 protein: CSVAGPSRNEQFF

clone size: NA
D gene: NA
V gene: TRBV30
CDR3 length: 15
J gene: TRBJ1-5
CDR3 DNA: TGTGCCTGGAGCAGAGTCGCGTCAGTAAATCAGCCCCAGCATTTT
CDR3 protein: CAWSRVASVNQPQHF

clone size: NA
D gene: TRBD2
V gene: TRBV2
CDR3 length: 13
J gene: TRBJ2-7
CDR3 DNA: TGTGCCAGCAGTGGCCCTAGCGGGATCGAGCAGTACTTC
CDR3 protein: CASSGPSGIEQYF

clone size: NA
D gene: NA
V gene: TRBV12-5
CDR3 length: 16
J gene: TRBJ2-3
CDR3 DNA: TGTGCTAGTGGTTTGACGACTAGTCCTGGGGTAGATACGCAGTATTTT
CDR3 protein: CASGLTTSPGVDTQYF

clone size: NA
D gene: NA
V gene: TRBV19
CDR3 length: 14
J gene: TRBJ1-1
CDR3 DNA: TGTGCCAGTAGCTACAGTTTCGGTATCACTGAAGCTTTCTTT
CDR3 protein: CASSYSFGITEAFF

clone size: NA
D gene: NA
V gene: TRBV30
CDR3 length: 13
J gene: TRBJ1-2
CDR3 DNA: TGTGCCTGGAGTGAAGGGGGAGGCGGTGGCTACACCTTC
CDR3 protein: CAWSEGGGGGYTF

clone size: NA
D gene: NA
V gene: TRBV5-8
CDR3 length: 15
J gene: TRBJ1-6
CDR3 DNA: TGTGCCAGCGGATCGCTTCCAAGGGGCAATTCACCCCTCCACTTT
CDR3 protein: CASGSLPRGNSPLHF

clone size: NA
D gene: TRBD1
V gene: TRBV27
CDR3 length: 15
J gene: TRBJ1-4
CDR3 DNA: TGTGCCAGCAGTTTATCGGGACAGTCAAATGAAAAACTGTTTTTT
CDR3 protein: CASSLSGQSNEKLFF

clone size: NA
D gene: NA
V gene: TRBV5-1
CDR3 length: 14
J gene: TRBJ1-1
CDR3 DNA: TGCGCCAGCAGCTCGGACGGCAAGAACACTGAAGCTTTCTTT
CDR3 protein: CASSSDGKNTEAFF

clone size: NA
D gene: TRBD1
V gene: TRBV6-5
CDR3 length: 14
J gene: TRBJ2-7
CDR3 DNA: TGTGCCAGCAGCGCCGCGACAGGGGCCTACGAGCAGTACTTC
CDR3 protein: CASSAATGAYEQYF

clone size: NA
D gene: TRBD2
V gene: TRBV6-1
CDR3 length: 14
J gene: TRBJ2-3
CDR3 DNA: TGTGCCAGCAGGGAGACTAGCGGGACAGATACGCAGTATTTT
CDR3 protein: CASRETSGTDTQYF

clone size: NA
D gene: TRBD2
V gene: TRBV7-2
CDR3 length: 15
J gene: TRBJ2-5
CDR3 DNA: TGTGCCAGCAAAATGGGACTAGCGGGATTGGAGACCCAGTACTTC
CDR3 protein: CASKMGLAGLETQYF

clone size: NA
D gene: TRBD2
V gene: TRBV19
CDR3 length: 12
J gene: TRBJ2-1
CDR3 DNA: TGTGCCAGTACGAATAGCGGGAATGAGCAGTTCTTC
CDR3 protein: CASTNSGNEQFF

clone size: NA
D gene: NA
V gene: TRBV30
CDR3 length: 14
J gene: TRBJ2-5
CDR3 DNA: TGTGCCTGGAGTGTAGGCGCTAGATTAGAGACCCAGTACTTC
CDR3 protein: CAWSVGARLETQYF

clone size: once
D gene: NA
V gene: TRBV7-9
CDR3 length: 16
J gene: TRBJ1-3
CDR3 DNA: TGTGCCAGCAGCTTAGGAGACAGGAGCTCTGGAAACACCATATATTTT
CDR3 protein: CASSLGDRSSGNTIYF

clone size: NA
D gene: NA
V gene: TRBV29-1
CDR3 length: 13
J gene: TRBJ1-1
CDR3 DNA: TGCAGCGTTGTCCAAACCCTTCGGACTGAAGCTTTCTTT
CDR3 protein: CSVVQTLRTEAFF

clone size: once
D gene: NA
V gene: TRBV4-1
CDR3 length: 15
J gene: TRBJ1-1
CDR3 DNA: TGCGCCAGCAGCCAAGACGGGGTAGTGACCACTGAAGCTTTCTTT
CDR3 protein: CASSQDGVVTTEAFF

clone size: NA
D gene: TRBD1
V gene: TRBV19
CDR3 length: 19
J gene: TRBJ1-5
CDR3 DNA: TGTGCCAGTAAGAGGAGGGACAGGGTACGTTCTTTCGTGGATCAGCCCCAGCATTTT
CDR3 protein: CASKRRDRVRSFVDQPQHF

clone size: NA
D gene: NA
V gene: TRBV10-1
CDR3 length: 11
J gene: TRBJ1-1
CDR3 DNA: TGCGCCAGCAGTGAAGGGGACGAAGCTTTCTTT
CDR3 protein: CASSEGDEAFF

clone size: NA
D gene: NA
V gene: TRBV21-1
CDR3 length: 17
J gene: TRBJ1-4
CDR3 DNA: TGTGCCAGCAGCGTCCGGGATTCCTCGATGACTAATGAAAAACTGTTTTTT
CDR3 protein: CASSVRDSSMTNEKLFF

clone size: NA
D gene: TRBD2
V gene: TRBV28
CDR3 length: 15
J gene: TRBJ2-7
CDR3 DNA: TGTGCCAGCAGTTTCTCGGCGGGAGGTGCCTACGAGCAGTACTTC
CDR3 protein: CASSFSAGGAYEQYF

clone size: few
D gene: TRBD1
V gene: TRBV5-6
CDR3 length: 13
J gene: TRBJ2-2
CDR3 DNA: TGTGCCAGCAGCCGGGACAGAACCGGGGAGCTGTTTTTT
CDR3 protein: CASSRDRTGELFF

clone size: NA
D gene: TRBD1
V gene: TRBV2
CDR3 length: 13
J gene: TRBJ2-7
CDR3 DNA: TGTGCCGCAGGGGCCGGGACAGCCTACGAGCAGTACTTC
CDR3 protein: CAAGAGTAYEQYF

clone size: NA
D gene: NA
V gene: TRBV5-1
CDR3 length: 13
J gene: TRBJ1-1
CDR3 DNA: TGCGCCAGCAGCTTGGGACAGGATGGTGAAGCTTTCTTT
CDR3 protein: CASSLGQDGEAFF

clone size: NA
D gene: NA
V gene: TRBV19
CDR3 length: 15
J gene: TRBJ2-7
CDR3 DNA: TGTGCCAGTAGTATGGCCCAGGGAGCAGGATACGAGCAGTACTTC
CDR3 protein: CASSMAQGAGYEQYF

clone size: NA
D gene: NA
V gene: TRBV19
CDR3 length: 15
J gene: TRBJ1-3
CDR3 DNA: TGTGCCAGTAGTATAGGAAGATCCTCTGGAAACACCATATATTTT
CDR3 protein: CASSIGRSSGNTIYF

clone size: NA
D gene: TRBD1
V gene: TRBV18
CDR3 length: 15
J gene: TRBJ2-2
CDR3 DNA: TGTGCCAGCTCATCCCGACAGGGGAACACCGGGGAGCTGTTTTTT
CDR3 protein: CASSSRQGNTGELFF

clone size: NA
D gene: TRBD2
V gene: TRBV10-3
CDR3 length: 15
J gene: TRBJ2-1
CDR3 DNA: TGTGCCATCACGGTAGGGACTAGCGGGACCGATGAGCAGTTCTTC
CDR3 protein: CAITVGTSGTDEQFF

clone size: NA
D gene: NA
V gene: TRBV28
CDR3 length: 14
J gene: TRBJ1-2
CDR3 DNA: TGTGCCAGCAGTTTGGTAGTAGGATTCTATGGCTACACCTTC
CDR3 protein: CASSLVVGFYGYTF

clone size: NA
D gene: NA
V gene: TRBV7-9
CDR3 length: 13
J gene: TRBJ1-2
CDR3 DNA: TGTGCCAGCAGCCCGGACGCCGACTATGGCTACACCTTC
CDR3 protein: CASSPDADYGYTF

clone size: NA
D gene: NA
V gene: TRBV15
CDR3 length: 14
J gene: TRBJ2-2
CDR3 DNA: TGTGCCACCAGCCTAAGCACCCTCACCGGGGAGCTGTTTTTT
CDR3 protein: CATSLSTLTGELFF

clone size: NA
D gene: NA
V gene: TRBV6-5
CDR3 length: 14
J gene: TRBJ1-1
CDR3 DNA: TGTGCCAGCAAGGAGGATTATGAGAACACTGAAGCTTTCTTT
CDR3 protein: CASKEDYENTEAFF

clone size: NA
D gene: TRBD2
V gene: TRBV6-5
CDR3 length: 15
J gene: TRBJ2-1
CDR3 DNA: TGTGCCAGCAGTTACTTCGCGGGAGGCATAAATGAGCAGTTCTTC
CDR3 protein: CASSYFAGGINEQFF

clone size: NA
D gene: NA
V gene: TRBV5-4
CDR3 length: 13
J gene: TRBJ1-2
CDR3 DNA: TGTGCCAGCAGCACAGAACTGTTCTATGGCTACACCTTC
CDR3 protein: CASSTELFYGYTF